This T cell receptor beta chain was observed in a study of CD8 T cells in cerebrospinal fluid in Alzheimer's disease. Germline assignment: CDR1 SGHKS and CDR2 YYEKEE (reference sequence). CDR3 length: 13 residues. From its re-call of the 10x single-cell sequencing reads, TCRdb lists each CDR3 protein once, without DNA. The repertoire table contains roughly 1,400 distinct CDR3 sequences. Judged by frequency, this clonotype is large. This TCR derives from a human donor in good health. The chain joins TRBV5-5 to TRBJ1-1. Material for sequencing was cerebrospinal fluid. CDR3 residues: CASSLQKNTEAFF.